This entry features one T cell receptor beta chain sequence. Germline lookup yields CDR1 SGHDT and CDR2 YYEEEE. The ends were cut back, 0 bases at V and 5 bases at J, with 11 bases in the middle. The CDR3 spans 14 residues. In the PCR, 60 Vbeta and 13 Jbeta primers were used. Measured with immunoSEQ multiplex PCR; TCRdb has only the in-frame clones, and not every one. The sample contains under 95,000 clones, roughly 72% of which appear only once. The sample comes from a study of cytomegalovirus exposure and HLA in healthy donors. The chain uses TRBV5-6 and TRBJ2-5; D perhaps matches TRBD2 (6 bases). The source of this sequence is a man between 25 and 39 years old in good health and CMV-seropositive. Sequences were obtained from PBMCs. The CDR3: CASSLVSRGETQYF. Here the CDR3 DNA reads TGTGCCAGCAGCTTGGTTAGTCGGGGGGAGACCCAGTACTTC. Full variable domain (rest looked up from reference TRBV5-6 and TRBJ2-5): DAGVTQSPTHLIKTRGQQVTLRCSPKSGHDTVSWYQQALGQGPQFIFQYYEEEERQRGNFPDRFSGHQFPNYSSELNVNALLLGDSALYLCASSLVSRGETQYFGPGTRLLVL.